The rows below give T cell receptor beta chains drawn from one sample of a study of chemoradiotherapy in HPV16-positive cancers. Clones were sequenced by immunoSEQ multiplex PCR, and TCRdb holds only the in-frame ones, with some missing. In the table there are approximately 30,000 clones, roughly 88% of which are singletons. Here the sequenced sample was blood, taken from a patient who underwent chemoradiotherapy. Receptor source: a human donor with HPV-associated anogenital cancer. Both conserved end residues are part of each CDR3. Fields, in order: D gene, clone size, V gene, CDR3 length, J gene, CDR3 DNA, CDR3 protein. A D gene is named only where the DNA matches it firmly. The listing skips clone size in some rows; elsewhere it reads once, few, many or a size class.

d_gene: .; abundance: .; v_gene: TRBV27; len: 14; j_gene: TRBJ2-3; CDR3nt: TGTGCCAGCAGTGTACTAGCTTCCACAGATACGCAGTATTTT; CDR3aa: CASSVLASTDTQYF
d_gene: .; abundance: .; v_gene: TRBV29-1; len: 16; j_gene: TRBJ2-1; CDR3nt: TGCAGCGTTGAAGATCAGGACAGTGGGTTCTACAATGAGCAGTTCTTC; CDR3aa: CSVEDQDSGFYNEQFF
d_gene: TRBD1; abundance: .; v_gene: TRBV7-6; len: 14; j_gene: TRBJ1-2; CDR3nt: TGTGCCAGCAGCCCGACAGGGGAAAGCTATGGCTACACCTTC; CDR3aa: CASSPTGESYGYTF
d_gene: .; abundance: .; v_gene: TRBV4-2; len: 16; j_gene: TRBJ1-3; CDR3nt: TGTGCCAGCAGCCAAGGGGCCCTGATCTCTGGAAACACCATATATTTT; CDR3aa: CASSQGALISGNTIYF
d_gene: .; abundance: .; v_gene: TRBV21-1; len: 15; j_gene: TRBJ1-1; CDR3nt: TGTGCCAGCAGCTCCTCGGGACAGGGCGACACTGAAGCTTTCTTT; CDR3aa: CASSSSGQGDTEAFF
d_gene: TRBD1; abundance: .; v_gene: TRBV27; len: 17; j_gene: TRBJ1-4; CDR3nt: TGTGCCAGCAGTTCCACAGGGGCAAGGGCAACTAATGAAAAACTGTTTTTT; CDR3aa: CASSSTGARATNEKLFF
d_gene: .; abundance: .; v_gene: TRBV4-1; len: 16; j_gene: TRBJ2-2; CDR3nt: TGCGCCAGCAGCCAAGATCTAGGGCCTTACACCGGGGAGCTGTTTTTT; CDR3aa: CASSQDLGPYTGELFF
d_gene: .; abundance: .; v_gene: TRBV6-5; len: 13; j_gene: TRBJ2-1; CDR3nt: TGTGCCAGCAGTTACGCCACTAGCAATGAGCAGTTCTTC; CDR3aa: CASSYATSNEQFF
d_gene: .; abundance: .; v_gene: TRBV10-3; len: 15; j_gene: TRBJ2-7; CDR3nt: TGTGCCATCAGTGAGTGGGAGCGGGTAACCTACGAGCAGTACTTC; CDR3aa: CAISEWERVTYEQYF
d_gene: .; abundance: few; v_gene: TRBV18; len: 14; j_gene: TRBJ1-1; CDR3nt: TGTGCCAGCCGTAGCGTTGGGGGAAACACTGAAGCTTTCTTT; CDR3aa: CASRSVGGNTEAFF
d_gene: .; abundance: .; v_gene: TRBV5-6; len: 13; j_gene: TRBJ2-1; CDR3nt: TGTGCCAGCAGCTTGGACGACGCGGATGAGCAGTTCTTC; CDR3aa: CASSLDDADEQFF
d_gene: TRBD1; abundance: .; v_gene: TRBV29-1; len: 13; j_gene: TRBJ2-3; CDR3nt: TGCAGCGTTGAACAGGGGGTCGCAGATACGCAGTATTTT; CDR3aa: CSVEQGVADTQYF
d_gene: .; abundance: .; v_gene: TRBV7-9; len: 16; j_gene: TRBJ2-7; CDR3nt: TGTGCCAGCAGCACCTCGGAGGGGGGGCAGACCTACGAGCAGTACTTC; CDR3aa: CASSTSEGGQTYEQYF
d_gene: TRBD2; abundance: once; v_gene: TRBV5-4; len: 18; j_gene: TRBJ2-6; CDR3nt: TGTGCCAGCAGCTCCCTTAGCTTAGCGGGAGAGAGGGCCAACGTCCTGACTTTC; CDR3aa: CASSSLSLAGERANVLTF
d_gene: TRBD1; abundance: .; v_gene: TRBV4-2; len: 14; j_gene: TRBJ2-5; CDR3nt: TGTGCCGGGAGTGGACAGGCTGGGGTAGAGACCCAGTACTTC; CDR3aa: CAGSGQAGVETQYF
d_gene: .; abundance: .; v_gene: TRBV6-6; len: 15; j_gene: TRBJ2-2; CDR3nt: TGTGCCAGCAGGGGACGAGAGGGGGGTCCCGGGGAGCTGTTTTTT; CDR3aa: CASRGREGGPGELFF